This T cell receptor (beta chain) comes out of a study of CD8+CD57+ T cells in acquired aplastic anemia listed by TCRdb under 2018. For context, the study as a whole: Extracted DNA from sorted CD4+ and CD8+ cells averaged approximately 3 ug, ranging from roughly 0.2 to 30 ug. CD8+CD57+ expansion was defined as frequency above the mean frequency observed in healthy subjects.

Genomic DNA served as template for TCR beta VDJ combination and CDR3 sequence profiling. An Illumina HiSeq 2000 was the platform used for TCR repertoire sequencing. The authors' pipeline ran thus. TRBV/TRBJ rearrangement plots, CDR3 size and DJ length profiles, and Simpson's diversity index were used to assess repertoires. Whichever DNA sequence was most abundant in the deep sequencing data was defined as the immunodominant clone. CDR3 amino acid sequences were checked for sharing across subjects and were also compared against the VDJdb database and published repertoires. Using fastp at Q25 and MiXCR, TCRdb reprocessed the public reads and kept productive beta chains. Rows with a matching CDR3 protein are joined into one entry that keeps the most common DNA and genes. The V and J calls here are based on TCRdb, not the publication. This sample comprises about 200,000 distinct CDR3 sequences, roughly 60% of them detected only once. Together, the top ten hold around three fifths of the sample.

Overall study results and their limits: About 30 CD8+ CDR3 sequences were found to be shared between patients and controls, but these sequences appeared to be highly expressed in patients and within the immunodominant clones of the patients. No significant difference in CD8+ Simpson's diversity was found between patients and healthy controls (P=0.060).

Patients chosen for sequencing had shown expansion of CD8+CD57+ cells by flow cytometry. Every patient had severe acquired aplastic anemia, diagnosed using the International Study of Aplastic Anemia and Agranulocytosis and Camitta criteria. Patients had received no therapy at the time of blood sampling. TCR repertoires of sorted CD4+ and CD8+ blood T cells from severe aplastic anemia patients and healthy subjects were deep-sequenced in the study. In the USA, patient enrollment took place under clinicaltrials.gov protocols 00001620, 01623167, 00001397, 00071045, 00081523 and 00961064. Ficoll-Paque density gradient centrifugation was used to isolate peripheral blood mononuclear cells. CD4+ and CD8+ T cells were sorted by FACS or magnetic beads before DNA extraction. Many counts were recorded for this clonotype. Its antigen is currently not known. Per-nucleotide qualities are absent, and no much larger clonotype sits a single base away.

This clonotype was obtained from a human donor with aplastic anemia. The sample consisted of sorted CD4+, CD8+, or CD8+CD57+ T cells (not recorded which) from PBMCs.

CDR3 protein: CASSEGLAGTYEQYF. The bases are TGTGCCAGCAGTGAAGGCCTAGCGGGGACCTACGAGCAGTACTTC. The chain joins TRBV2 to TRBJ2-7, with TRBD2 matching 9 junction bases. CDR3 length: 15 amino acids, cysteine to phenylalanine. The retained sequence is limited to the CDR3, 45 bases, with the frame set at the first base. In the germline V gene, CDR1 corresponds to SNHLY and CDR2 to FYNNEI. V loses 1 base at its end and J loses 2 bases; junction bases beyond the gene matches: 3. The full variable domain, completed from the reference TRBV2 and TRBJ2-7 proteins outside the CDR3, reads EPEVTQTPSHQVTQMGQEVILRCVPISNHLYFYWYRQILGQKVEFLVSFYNNEISEKSEIFDDQFSVERPDGSNFTLKIRSTKLEDSAMYFCASSEGLAGTYEQYFGPGTRLTVT.